This entry describes one T cell receptor beta chain. Its target is not known. The PCR employed 60 Vbeta primers together with 13 Jbeta primers. Profiled with immunoSEQ multiplex PCR; TCRdb holds only in-frame clones, not every one. The profile shows more than 50,000 clones, about 69% of them singletons. The source of the sample is a study of cytomegalovirus exposure and HLA in healthy donors. Study outcomes and limitations: CMV serostatus was the sole immune exposure information available. Rarity marked most TCR sequences, yet some public TCRs occurred in many donors.

Germline CDR1 MNHEY, CDR2 SMNVEV (reference sequence). The junction had 19 bases not matched to a gene; V was cut back by 5 bases and J by 3 bases. This CDR3 has 19 amino acids. The specimen was PBMCs. This chain connects TRBV27 to TRBJ1-2; 9 nucleotides align to TRBD1. This receptor was obtained from a man aged 35-49 years in good health and CMV-seropositive. The chain's CDR3 is CASSRFLPRGQGSDYGYTF. The CDR3 coding sequence is TGTGCCAGCAGTCGATTTCTACCTCGAGGACAGGGGTCGGACTATGGCTACACCTTC.